This TCR beta chain was identified in a study of shared clonotypes between healthy human individuals. Germline trimming cut 4 bases from V and 0 bases from J; bases unmatched to any gene: 4. Germline CDR1 SGHRS, CDR2 YFSETQ. CDR3 length: 15 amino acids. Generated by immunoSEQ multiplex PCR, the TCRdb table keeps only in-frame clones and is missing some. Of about 1.4 million clones listed, more than 95% are singletons. The sequence was collected from a man aged 30 to 45 in good health. This chain uses TRBV5-1 with TRBJ1-1; 9 bases map to TRBD1. Sequencing input: naive CD4+ T cells sorted from blood. The subset: CD45RA+ positively selected. CDR3 sequence: CASSGTGRLNTEAFF. The DNA of the CDR3 is TGCGCCAGCAGCGGGACAGGGAGGTTGAACACTGAAGCTTTCTTT. Full variable domain (outside the CDR3, taken from reference TRBV5-1 and TRBJ1-1): KAGVTQTPRYLIKTRGQQVTLSCSPISGHRSVSWYQQTPGQGLQFLFEYFSETQRNKGNFPGRFSGRQFSNSRSEMNVSTLELGDSALYLCASSGTGRLNTEAFFGQGTRLTVV.